This T cell receptor (beta chain) appears in the sequencing data of a study of shared clonotypes between healthy human individuals. Points from the study as a whole: The study generally estimated greater richness for naive than memory subsets. Among a handful of donors, approximately 4.6% of naive CD4 clonotypes were found in common.

V was shortened by 8 bases and J by 3 bases, with 22 bases between the two germline ends. The length of the CDR3 is 16 residues. Germline CDR1 MRHNA, CDR2 SNTAGT. Remarks on this clone: The antigen is not known.

The method was immunoSEQ multiplex PCR; TCRdb's version includes in-frame clones alone and lacks a portion of them. The table records hundreds of thousands of clones, around 74% of them present only once. The chain carries TRBV6-4 and TRBJ1-1; D gene uncertain. Sequences were obtained from memory CD4+ T cells sorted from blood. Subset specified: CD45RA-negative fraction. The TCR was taken from a woman younger than 45 in good health. The CDR3 loop reads CASSPGANLVDTEAFF. The CDR3, as DNA: TGTGCCAGCTCTCCAGGCGCGAATCTGGTTGACACTGAAGCTTTCTTT.